The clone carrying this TCR beta chain appeared a few times. The data were obtained in a study of T cell repertoires in cytomegalovirus infection. In the study overall: A matching HLA type, together with CMV infection, was signaled by public TCR beta signatures.

In TCRdb, the reads were re-called with MiXCR into one record per CDR3 protein. In the table there are around 490,000 distinct CDR3 sequences, 26% of which are singletons. V shed 7 bases, J shed 5 bases, and the junction held 9 bases outside the gene matches. CDR3 length equals 14 residues. Germline V gives CDR1 LNHDA, CDR2 SQIVND (reference sequence). Sequencing was performed on PBMCs. The gene calls are TRBV19 and TRBJ1-1; 8 bases align to TRBD1. This clonotype was obtained from a human donor in good health (CMV status not recorded). Some clones in this sample may be carry-over from other donors' samples. For the CDR3, the DNA is TGTGCCAGTACACAGGGGGAATGGGAAACTGAAGCTTTCTTT. Encoded protein: CASTQGEWETEAFF.